The T cell receptor beta chain described here comes from a study of T cells in Graves' hyperthyroidism and ophthalmopathy. V was trimmed by 4 bases and J by 5 bases, leaving 14 bases between them. CDR3 length equals 15 residues. There were TCR beta CDR3 regions amplified from RNA transcripts. The HTBI primer set drove a first-round RT-PCR of the TCR CDR3. MiXCR, applied by TCRdb to the multiplex PCR reads, yields one record per CDR3 protein. The sample carries 300,000 to 450,000 distinct CDR3 sequences, approximately 25% recorded once. This TCR was recovered from a man in his fifties or sixties with Graves' hyperthyroidism. This chain links TRBV12-3 or TRBV12-4 with TRBJ1-4; D uncertain. The material sequenced was blood. Here the CDR3 reads CASSWFVSQNEKLFF. The CDR3 nucleotides are TGTGCCAGCAGTTGGTTTGTTAGCCAGAATGAAAAACTGTTTTTT.